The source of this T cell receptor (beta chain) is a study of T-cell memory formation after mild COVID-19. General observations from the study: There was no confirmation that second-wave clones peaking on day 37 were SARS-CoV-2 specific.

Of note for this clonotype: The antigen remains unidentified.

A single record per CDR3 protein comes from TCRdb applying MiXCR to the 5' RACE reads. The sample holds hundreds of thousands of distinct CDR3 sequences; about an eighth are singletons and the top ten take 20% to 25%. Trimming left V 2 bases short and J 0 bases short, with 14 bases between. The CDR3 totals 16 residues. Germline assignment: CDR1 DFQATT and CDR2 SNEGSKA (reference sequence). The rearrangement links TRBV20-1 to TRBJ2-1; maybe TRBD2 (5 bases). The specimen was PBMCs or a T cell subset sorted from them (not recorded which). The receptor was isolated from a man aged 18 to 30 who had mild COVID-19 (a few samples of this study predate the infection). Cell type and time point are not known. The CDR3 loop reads CSARLSEGSSYNEQFF. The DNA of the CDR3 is TGCAGTGCTAGACTTTCCGAGGGTAGCTCCTACAATGAGCAGTTCTTC.